The next 32 T cell receptor beta chains were all read from a single sample in a study of cytomegalovirus exposure and HLA in healthy donors. Researchers ran the PCR with 60 Vbeta and 13 Jbeta primers. Clones were sequenced by immunoSEQ multiplex PCR, and TCRdb holds only the in-frame ones, with some missing. With approximately 110,000 clones in the sample, the ten largest clones hold around 3.4%. The source material was PBMCs. Every receptor here comes from a man under 40 in good health and CMV-seronegative.

The gene calls are TRBV5-1 and TRBJ2-1, with TRBD2 matching over 9 bases. Germline V gives CDR1 SGHRS, CDR2 YFSETQ. J gave up 9 bases and V 0 bases, and 13 bases lay outside the gene matches. The CDR3 sequence is 17 residues long. This chain's CDR3 is CASSLAPGGGGATEQFF. Written as DNA, the CDR3 is TGCGCCAGCAGCTTGGCCCCCGGGGGCGGGGGGGCGACTGAGCAGTTCTTC.

The V call is TRBV5-6, the J call TRBJ2-2; D is perhaps TRBD1 (5 bases). Germline CDR1 reads SGHDT; CDR2 reads YYEEEE. The V end was cut by 4 bases, the J end by 8 bases, with 21 bases between. There are 16 residues in the CDR3. The DNA for the CDR3 is TGTGCCAGCAGCGTGACAGATCAAGGTAGCCGGGGGGAGCTGTTTTTT. Amino acid sequence: CASSVTDQGSRGELFF.

CDR3 amino acids: CASSFTGTGVDEQYF. CDR3 in DNA: TGCGCCAGCAGCTTCACTGGGACAGGGGTCGACGAGCAGTACTTC. The chain links TRBV5-1 to TRBJ2-7; 10 bases align to TRBD1. The trim removed 2 bases at V and 5 bases at J, leaving 7 bases unmatched. The CDR3 consists of 15 residues. The germline CDR1 and CDR2 sequences are SGHRS and YFSETQ.

V and J are TRBV6-1 and TRBJ2-5; the D gene is possibly TRBD2 (7 bases). Judging by the DNA end, TRBJ2-7 fits better; the J call may be wrong. This CDR3 is 13 amino acids long. The germline gives CDR1 MNHNS, CDR2 SASEGT. This CDR3 reads CASRLQGGYEQYF. CDR3 bases: TGTGCCAGCAGGCTACAGGGAGGGTACGAGCAGTACTTC.

This chain links TRBV5-6 with TRBJ1-5; TRBD1 matches at 7 bases. With V trimmed by 1 base and J by 6 bases, 10 bases remained unmatched. Germline CDR1 SGHDT, CDR2 YYEEEE. This CDR3 is built from 16 residues. CDR3 amino acids: CASSLRGGAGFQPQHF. CDR3 sequence (DNA): TGTGCCAGCAGCTTGAGAGGGGGCGCGGGATTTCAGCCCCAGCATTTT.

The chain employs TRBV19 and TRBJ1-1, with 8 positions matching TRBD1. CDR3 length: 15 residues. Germline CDR1 is LNHDA and CDR2 is SQIVND (reference sequence). Trimming removed 4 bases from V and 6 bases from J; junction bases left unmatched: 10. The CDR3 DNA is TGTGCCAGTAGTACCCATGGACAGGGCTACGCTGAAGCTTTCTTT. Protein: CASSTHGQGYAEAFF.

This chain connects TRBV5-6 to TRBJ1-5; weak D call: TRBD1 (5 bases). Trimming pared 0 bases from V and 7 bases from J, leaving 11 bases between. This CDR3 is 14 amino acids long. Germline CDR1 SGHDT, CDR2 YYEEEE. CDR3 DNA: TGTGCCAGCAGCTTGGGAAGGGGCGGACAGCCCCAGCATTTT. Translated: CASSLGRGGQPQHF.

V usage is TRBV6-6 and J usage is TRBJ2-3, with 8 bases aligning to TRBD2. CDR1 is MNHNY and CDR2 is SVGAGI in the germline V gene (reference sequence). The ends lost 7 bases at V and 3 bases at J; junction bases unmatched: 12. This CDR3 spans 16 amino acids. The CDR3 DNA follows: TGTGCCAGCACCTTCCGGGGGGGTGAGGGGACAGATACGCAGTATTTT. As protein: CASTFRGGEGTDTQYF.

The genes are TRBV10-1 and TRBJ1-4; a possible D gene is TRBD1 (5 bases). This CDR3 has 19 amino acids. Trimming pared 8 bases from V and 2 bases from J, leaving 27 bases between. CDR1 WNHNN and CDR2 SYGVQD come from the germline V gene (reference sequence). In nucleotides, the CDR3 is TGCGCCAGCCCTCACTCCAGGGTTAACTGGGAAAGTACTAATGAAAAACTGTTTTTT. Translated, it gives CASPHSRVNWESTNEKLFF.

The gene calls are TRBV7-9 and TRBJ1-1, with D perhaps matching TRBD1 (5 bases). V lost 6 bases to trimming and J lost 1 base, with 9 bases between them. Germline V lookup: CDR1 SEHNR, CDR2 FQNEAQ (reference sequence). The CDR3 is made up of 13 amino acids. For the CDR3, the DNA is TGTGCCAGCAGAGGGGAGGGGAACACTGAAGCTTTCTTT. Translation gives CASRGEGNTEAFF.

This sequence joins TRBV7-8 and TRBJ2-7, with D possibly matching TRBD2 (7 bases). Germline-derived CDR1 and CDR2 are SGHVS and FQNEAQ. Trimming removed 2 bases from V and 3 bases from J, with 17 bases in between. There are 16 residues in the CDR3. The CDR3 region is CASSLNPRGAHYEQYF. The DNA for the CDR3 is TGTGCCAGCAGCTTAAATCCCCGGGGGGCGCACTACGAGCAGTACTTC.

The genes are TRBV27 and TRBJ1-4; D uncertain. This CDR3 has 14 residues. The germline CDR1 and CDR2 sequences are MNHEY and SMNVEV (reference sequence). The germline V and J ends were trimmed by 4 bases and 8 bases, with 14 bases remaining between them. The CDR3 is CASSSARQEEKLFF. CDR3 bases: TGTGCCAGCAGTTCCGCCAGGCAGGAAGAAAAACTGTTTTTT.

The chain uses TRBV2 and TRBJ1-1; tentatively, D is TRBD1 (5 bases). CDR3 length: 14 residues. Germline CDR1 SNHLY, CDR2 FYNNEI. Trimming left V 6 bases short and J 5 bases short, with 16 bases between. The CDR3 loop is CASSGHLGRTEAFF. For the CDR3, the DNA is TGTGCCAGCAGCGGACATCTGGGGAGGACTGAAGCTTTCTTT. The full variable domain, with the rest looked up from reference TRBV2 and TRBJ1-1, is EPEVTQTPSHQVTQMGQEVILRCVPISNHLYFYWYRQILGQKVEFLVSFYNNEISEKSEIFDDQFSVERPDGSNFTLKIRSTKLEDSAMYFCASSGHLGRTEAFFGQGTRLTVV.

J is TRBJ2-3 and V is TRBV5-1, with D perhaps matching TRBD2 (5 bases). This CDR3 is 15 amino acids long. The V gene's germline CDR1 is SGHRS and CDR2 YFSETQ. The V gene lost 4 bases and the J gene lost 1 base, with 13 bases spanning the gap. In DNA form, the CDR3 reads TGCGCCAGCAGCCCCACTAGGTCGGGCACAGATACGCAGTATTTT. Protein product: CASSPTRSGTDTQYF.

The chain uses TRBV19 and TRBJ1-2; TRBD1 is a possible D gene (5 bases). The V gene's germline CDR1 is LNHDA and CDR2 SQIVND (reference sequence). The CDR3 has 13 amino acids. V lost 10 bases to trimming and J lost 4 bases, with 16 bases between them. The chain's CDR3 is CATRDPVTYGYTF. Here the CDR3 DNA reads TGTGCCACCAGGGATCCTGTTACCTATGGCTACACCTTC. The full variable domain, in which reference TRBV19 and TRBJ1-2 provide the parts outside the CDR3, is DGGITQSPKYLFRKEGQNVTLSCEQNLNHDAMYWYRQDPGQGLRLIYYSQIVNDFQKGDIAEGYSVSREKKESFPLTVTSAQKNPTAFYLCATRDPVTYGYTFGSGTRLTVV.

This chain uses TRBV5-1 with TRBJ2-5; a weak D match, TRBD1 (5 bases). The V end lost 3 bases, the J end lost 2 bases, and 14 bases lay between the germline ends. The CDR3 loop spans 15 amino acids. The germline V gene has CDR1 SGHRS and CDR2 YFSETQ. For the CDR3, the DNA is TGCGCCAGCAGCTCCACGGACATTACACAAGAGACCCAGTACTTC. As protein: CASSSTDITQETQYF.

The chain is built from TRBV27 and TRBJ2-3, with TRBD2 matching over 8 bases. The trim removed 3 bases at V and 0 bases at J, leaving 2 bases unmatched. CDR1 is MNHEY, CDR2 SMNVEV, per germline (reference sequence). This CDR3 comprises 15 residues. The CDR3 is CASSFLAGSTDTQYF. CDR3 bases: TGTGCCAGCAGTTTTTTAGCGGGGAGCACAGATACGCAGTATTTT.

The chain carries TRBV6-6 and TRBJ2-7, with D uncertain. CDR3 length equals 13 residues. The germline V gene has CDR1 MNHNY and CDR2 SVGAGI (reference sequence). Between the trimmed V and J ends, which lost 5 bases and 5 bases, there was a span of 13 bases. CDR3 protein: CASSLLWSDEQYF. The CDR3 DNA reads as TGTGCCAGCAGTCTTCTTTGGTCAGACGAGCAGTACTTC.

The J gene is TRBJ1-1, the V gene TRBV2, with D unclear. Trimming cost V 4 bases and J 1 base, with 10 bases left between them. The CDR3 has 14 residues. The V gene's germline CDR1 is SNHLY and CDR2 FYNNEI. DNA for the CDR3: TGTGCCAGCAGTGTAACAGATACGAACACTGAAGCTTTCTTT. As protein: CASSVTDTNTEAFF.

This chain joins TRBV7-2 and TRBJ2-1, with TRBD2 matching 10 bases. In germline, CDR1 is SGHTA, CDR2 FQGNSA. Losses at the gene ends were 3 bases for V and 11 bases for J; bases not matched to a gene: 10. This CDR3 is built from 15 residues. CDR3 residues: CASSFPGAGGRQQFF. The CDR3 DNA reads TGTGCCAGCAGCTTCCCGGGAGCGGGGGGGCGGCAGCAGTTCTTC.

This chain joins TRBV2 and TRBJ2-7; no firm D call. V lost 7 bases to trimming and J lost 2 bases, with 15 bases between them. Germline V gives CDR1 SNHLY, CDR2 FYNNEI. This CDR3 is 14 amino acids long. DNA for the CDR3: TGTGCCAGCAAAAAAGGAGAGCGCGCCTACGAGCAGTACTTC. It specifies CASKKGERAYEQYF. The variable domain in full, completed from reference TRBV2 and TRBJ2-7, reads EPEVTQTPSHQVTQMGQEVILRCVPISNHLYFYWYRQILGQKVEFLVSFYNNEISEKSEIFDDQFSVERPDGSNFTLKIRSTKLEDSAMYFCASKKGERAYEQYFGPGTRLTVT.

V and J are TRBV5-1 and TRBJ1-1; 8 nucleotides line up with TRBD1. This CDR3 comprises 15 residues. V shed 4 bases and J 0 bases; nucleotides not matched to a gene: 5. Germline loops: CDR1 SGHRS, CDR2 YFSETQ. The CDR3 loop is CASSGQGSVNTEAFF. For the CDR3, the DNA is TGCGCCAGCAGCGGACAGGGTTCGGTGAACACTGAAGCTTTCTTT.

The chain is built from TRBV19 and TRBJ2-1; no definite D call. Looked up from germline, CDR1 is LNHDA and CDR2 is SQIVND (reference sequence). V was cut by 6 bases and J by 6 bases, with 9 bases left in between. CDR3 length: 12 residues. The CDR3 DNA reads TGTGCCAGTAGCACCTTTAGCAATGAGCAGTTCTTC. Its protein product is CASSTFSNEQFF.

The V and J genes are TRBV7-2 and TRBJ1-6; 7 bases agree with TRBD1. Looked up from germline, CDR1 is SGHTA and CDR2 is FQGNSA. Trimming at V came to 3 bases and at J to 5 bases, leaving 4 bases not matched to a gene. The CDR3 is made up of 15 amino acids. CDR3 in DNA: TGTGCCAGCAGCTTCCAGGGGGGCGATAATTCACCCCTCCACTTT. Translating gives CASSFQGGDNSPLHF.

The gene calls are TRBV14 and TRBJ2-5, with D maybe TRBD2 (5 bases). CDR1 SGHDN and CDR2 FVKESK come from the germline V gene. CDR3 length: 16 amino acids. V dropped 6 bases and J dropped 1 base, with 18 bases sitting between them. CDR3 in DNA: TGTGCCAGCAGGGTGGGCCCCAGGAGCGGCCAAGAGACCCAGTACTTC. Translating it yields CASRVGPRSGQETQYF.

The rearrangement joins TRBV19 to TRBJ1-4; D possibly corresponds to TRBD1 (6 bases). V was shortened by 5 bases and J by 0 bases, with 16 bases between the two germline ends. Looked up from germline, CDR1 is LNHDA and CDR2 is SQIVND (reference sequence). The CDR3 totals 17 residues. The CDR3 is CASSSTGRTATNEKLFF. The CDR3 nucleotides are TGTGCCAGTAGTTCGACGGGGCGGACAGCAACTAATGAAAAACTGTTTTTT.

The J gene is TRBJ1-5, the V gene TRBV28, with TRBD1 identical over 7 bases. The CDR3 sequence is 17 residues long. Germline CDR1 reads MDHEN; CDR2 reads SYDVKM. The V segment lost 6 bases and the J segment 0 bases; nucleotides outside the gene matches: 11. The CDR3 coding sequence is TGTGCCAGCAGCGACGGGACAGTCAAATATAGCAATCAGCCCCAGCATTTT. It translates to CASSDGTVKYSNQPQHF.

The chain has TRBV4-1 and TRBJ1-1, with D tentatively TRBD1 (6 bases). The CDR3 covers 15 residues. CDR1 MGHRA and CDR2 YSYEKL come from the germline V gene. Trimming shortened V by 0 bases and J by 3 bases, and 11 bases separated the two germline ends. The CDR3 here is CASSQDSAGDTEAFF. In DNA, the CDR3 is TGCGCCAGCAGCCAAGATTCAGCAGGGGACACTGAAGCTTTCTTT.

As for this clone: At one of its ends the junction is not consistent with the germline gene, which may arise from a read error. CDR3 nucleotides: TGTGCCAGCACCTTAAACAGGGTAACTGAAGCTTTCTTT. Protein: CASTLNRVTEAFF. This chain links TRBV7-2 with TRBJ1-1; possible D gene TRBD1, 6 bases. Germline loops: CDR1 SGHTA, CDR2 FQGNSA. The CDR3 runs 13 residues.

The chain is built from TRBV7-9 and TRBJ2-2; weak D call: TRBD2 (5 bases). The CDR3 is made up of 17 amino acids. The V and J ends lost 2 bases and 0 bases respectively, with 13 bases between them. CDR1 SEHNR and CDR2 FQNEAQ come from the germline V gene (reference sequence). CDR3 region: CASSLFRGNANTGELFF. The CDR3 region has the DNA TGTGCCAGCAGCTTATTTAGAGGGAACGCGAACACCGGGGAGCTGTTTTTT.

The CDR3: CASSLRPGNTEAFF. In DNA form, the CDR3 reads TGTGCCAGCAGCTTACGTCCGGGGAACACTGAAGCTTTCTTT. The genes are TRBV7-8 and TRBJ1-1, with no clear D. This CDR3 is built from 14 residues. The V gene lost 2 bases and the J gene lost 1 base, with 8 bases spanning the gap. Germline lookup yields CDR1 SGHVS and CDR2 FQNEAQ.

V is TRBV29-1 and J is TRBJ2-1; 12 bases line up with TRBD2. The CDR3 is 15 residues long. The germline CDR1 and CDR2 sequences are SQVTM and ANQGSEA. The V gene end was trimmed by 7 bases and the J gene end by 12 bases; junction bases not matched to a gene: 16. CDR3 residues: CSARHGTSGPSRQFF. The CDR3 DNA is TGCAGCGCTCGTCACGGGACTAGCGGGCCCTCCCGGCAGTTCTTC.